The present TCR beta chain was sequenced within a study of regulatory T cells in long-lasting Graves disease. Study conclusions and caveats: Accuracy was perhaps lowered by the small sample size.

Trimming took 5 bases from V and 7 from J; bases not matched to a gene: 7. CDR3 size: 15 residues. Per the germline V gene, CDR1 is SEHNR and CDR2 is FQNEAQ (reference sequence). The time point is: persistent/refractory GD, antithyroid drugs over 5 years with positive TRAb. RNA from PBMCs was the source of the TCR library. About this clonotype itself: Its target is not known.

CDR3 regions were amplified by Arm-PCR using iRepertoire HTBI primers to build TCR beta libraries. TCRdb ran MiXCR on the multiplex PCR reads and lists one entry per CDR3 protein. The table records 400,000 or so distinct CDR3 sequences, less than 25% of them present only once. This chain links TRBV7-9 with TRBJ1-5; TRBD1 matches 11 bases. This specimen consisted of peripheral blood mononuclear cells (PBMCs), obtained when the disease was refractory, from a patient treated with antithyroid drugs. The receptor comes from a female donor with Graves disease. In DNA, the CDR3 is TGTGCCAGCAGCCCTCCGGGACAGGGGGACCAGCCCCAGCATTTT. This codes for CASSPPGQGDQPQHF.